What follows are 9 T cell receptor beta chains derived from one specimen sequenced in a study of T cells in Graves' hyperthyroidism and ophthalmopathy. TCR beta CDR3 sequences were amplified from RNA transcripts. When the TCR CDR3 underwent first-round RT-PCR, the HTBI primer set was used. Each CDR3 protein is one row after TCRdb ran MiXCR on the multiplex PCR reads. The top ten clones hold approximately 50% of a sample with 560,000 or so distinct CDR3 sequences, roughly 21% of them seen once. Input material: blood. These receptors were obtained from a man in his forties with Graves' ophthalmopathy.

There are many counts of this clonotype. A junction boundary mismatches the germline segment, possibly from a read error. The chain couples TRBV7-2 to TRBJ2-2; D may correspond to TRBD1 or TRBD2 (6 bases each). Germline assignment: CDR1 SGHTA and CDR2 FQGNSA. The CDR3 is 13 residues long. The CDR3, as DNA: TGTGCCAGCACCTTAGGGGGGAAGGGGGAGCTGTTTTTT. Protein: CASTLGGKGELFF.

This clonotype was seen ten or more times. The V call is TRBV18, the J call TRBJ1-2; 10 bases match TRBD1. This CDR3 has 15 amino acids. CDR1 is KGHSH, CDR2 LQKENI, per germline. Trimming at V came to 0 bases and at J to 8 bases, leaving 6 bases not matched to a gene. CDR3 in amino acids: CASSPPGQGVEGYTF. The DNA for the CDR3 is TGTGCCAGCTCACCACCAGGACAGGGGGTAGAAGGCTACACCTTC.

This chain joins TRBV6-1 and TRBJ1-2; 7 nucleotides agree with TRBD1. This CDR3 comprises 15 residues. Trimming took 6 bases from V and 2 from J; bases not matched to a gene: 9. Germline-derived CDR1 and CDR2 are MNHNS and SASEGT. The DNA for the CDR3 is TGTGCCAGCAGACCACAGGGGCCCCAAAACTATGGCTACACCTTC. Its protein is CASRPQGPQNYGYTF.

The rearrangement uses TRBV29-1 and TRBJ2-1, with TRBD2 matching 7 bases. V lost 4 bases, J lost 7 bases, and 4 bases stayed unmatched. This CDR3 is built from 12 residues. Per the germline V gene, CDR1 is SQVTM and CDR2 is ANQGSEA. Written as DNA, the CDR3 is TGCAGCGTTGTGGGAGGGGCGAATGAGCAGTTCTTC. As protein: CSVVGGANEQFF.

This clonotype has more than one count but fewer than ten. This rearrangement joins TRBV5-1 to TRBJ2-3; D unresolved. The CDR3 covers 17 residues. The V end lost 2 bases, the J end lost 0 bases, and 16 bases lay between the germline ends. Germline-derived CDR1 and CDR2 are SGHRS and YFSETQ. CDR3 nucleotide sequence: TGCGCCAGCAGCTTCACAGCCAGAAGTTCTAGCACAGATACGCAGTATTTT. Translating gives CASSFTARSSSTDTQYF.

The V call is TRBV30, the J call TRBJ1-2, with 9 bases identical to TRBD1. J was trimmed by 7 bases and V by 5 bases; bases with no gene match: 5. Germline lookup yields CDR1 GTSNPN and CDR2 SVGIG (reference sequence). The CDR3 has 12 residues. CDR3 in amino acids: CAWEQGAVGYTF. The CDR3 bases are TGTGCCTGGGAACAGGGGGCGGTTGGCTACACCTTC.

This clonotype showed up just a few times. The chain recombines TRBV19 with TRBJ1-3; D ambiguous. Looked up from germline, CDR1 is LNHDA and CDR2 is SQIVND (reference sequence). There are 12 residues in the CDR3. The V end lost 4 bases, the J end lost 8 bases, and 9 bases lay between the germline ends. The CDR3 nucleotides are TGTGCCAGTAGTAGGTCTGCTGACACCATATATTTT. It codes for CASSRSADTIYF.

Regarding this clonotype: One end of the junction does not line up with germline, which may come from a read error. The rearrangement joins TRBV4-1 to TRBJ1-2; D might be TRBD1 (6 bases). The germline V gene has CDR1 MGHRA and CDR2 YSYEKL. The CDR3 totals 16 residues. This chain's CDR3 is CASSQDVGGQFYGHTF. CDR3 nucleotides: TGCGCCAGCAGCCAAGATGTGGGGGGGCAATTCTATGGCCACACCTTC.

The chain recombines TRBV9 with TRBJ1-2; D not resolved. Trimming pared 0 bases from V and 5 bases from J, leaving 14 bases between. CDR3 length equals 15 residues. Per germline, CDR1 SGDLS and CDR2 YYNGEE. CDR3 coding DNA: TGTGCCAGCAGCGTAGGGGATTCCGCCGTTTATGGCTACACCTTC. This codes for CASSVGDSAVYGYTF.